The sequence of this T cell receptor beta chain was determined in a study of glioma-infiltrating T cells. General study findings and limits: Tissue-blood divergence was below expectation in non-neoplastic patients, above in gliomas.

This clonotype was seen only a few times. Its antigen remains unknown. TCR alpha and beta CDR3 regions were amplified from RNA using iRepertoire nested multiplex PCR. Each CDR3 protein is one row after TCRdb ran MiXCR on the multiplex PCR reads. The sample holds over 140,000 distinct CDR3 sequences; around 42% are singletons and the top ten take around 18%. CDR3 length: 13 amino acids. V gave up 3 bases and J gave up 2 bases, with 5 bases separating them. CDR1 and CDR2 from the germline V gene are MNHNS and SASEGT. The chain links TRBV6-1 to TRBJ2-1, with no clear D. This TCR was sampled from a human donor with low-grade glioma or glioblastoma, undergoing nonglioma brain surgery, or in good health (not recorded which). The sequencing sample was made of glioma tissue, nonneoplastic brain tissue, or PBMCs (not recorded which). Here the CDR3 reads CASSDQAYNEQFF. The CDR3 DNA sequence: TGTGCCAGCAGTGATCAGGCCTACAATGAGCAGTTCTTC.